This T cell receptor (beta chain) was documented in a study of cytomegalovirus exposure and HLA in healthy donors (dated by TCRdb to about 2017). With regard to the full study: An earlier analysis of 550 to 700 of the donors reported more than 250 Gb of sequence data and some 120 million unique TCR beta sequences from about 180 million T cells. All discovery cohort repertoires had been generated using a single sequencing platform. A later genetic analysis used genome-wide SNP genotypes for about 60% of the roughly 700 donors, treating that subset as a discovery cohort. The study was designed to test whether signatures of past pathogen exposure could be identified by cataloging public T cell receptors. The number of typed donors differed by locus: roughly 620-630 for A, B, C, DRB1 and DQB1; some 500 for DQA1; 606 for DPA1; and some 430 for DPB1. On average, around 230,000 unique TCR beta nucleotide sequences were sequenced per donor among some 430 genotyped donors of the cohort, with 15% to 20% of those sequences being non-productive. A separate validation cohort of over 95 different subjects was used in addition to the roughly 620-subject first cohort. An early release that covered more than 550 HLA-typed donors contained about 290 gigabases of sequencing data and about 84 million unique TCR sequences. Of the 300 to 500 genotyped donors, approximately 81% were placed in the genetic ancestry cluster associated with self-reported Caucasian donors. High-throughput TCR immunosequencing, statistical association of individual TCRs with disease status, and machine learning were combined to predict cytomegalovirus infection status. In an earlier analysis of 587 of the donors, high-throughput TCR beta sequencing was used to judge whether each TCR beta V gene segment behaved as functional or pseudogenic. Rather than drawing on any new phenotypic data, the later analysis identified candidate immune exposures from TCR beta sequences and the way those sequences occurred across donors. The T cell repertoires of 666 subjects were profiled by immunosequencing and related to cytomegalovirus serostatus. Alongside the repertoire data, information on donor age, sex, ethnicity and CMV serostatus was compiled. HLA typing included class I and class II loci at four-digit resolution. Roughly 5 DR-DQ haplotypes were handled as single units for association and clustering because linkage in the cohort was strong. A later analysis re-analyzed previously published TCR beta repertoires from 666 donors and added high-resolution HLA genotyping to study TCR occurrence patterns. Broader findings and caveats from the paper: Linkage disequilibrium might explain the correlated functional status among segregating V segments, but an unknown experimental factor could not be ruled out. Immune exposure information for the cohort was limited to CMV serostatus. Sequencing depth was assumed to be roughly uniform across donors in the presence/absence analyses, though that assumption may not hold. A later genetic analysis reported fewer N-insertions in productive TCRs among donors in an Asian-associated ancestry cluster than the roughly 620-donor mean. Only TCR beta chains were sequenced in this cohort, and the absence of alpha or paired-chain data limited detectable features. An earlier analysis of approximately 600 of the donors showed that most TCR beta V segments appeared in productive rearrangements either about 87% or about 30% of the time, which broadly matched IMGT annotations. A further reported finding was that TCR beta sequences accurately predicted the HLA-A and HLA-B alleles for most subjects in the first cohort. In a later analysis, HLA-associated TCR beta chains were found to be more clonally expanded and to have lower generation probabilities than equally common non-associated chains. In a later analysis, several top co-occurrence clusters were reported to appear linked to parvovirus B19, influenza, CMV and Epstein-Barr virus. The classifier was reported to diagnose cytomegalovirus status with high specificity and sensitivity in both the original cohort and the validation cohort. Because HLA typing was missing for some donors at each locus, association tests included only the typed subset. Specific HLA alleles were associated with 16,951 TCR beta sequences at a false discovery rate of 0.05 in a later analysis. Three of the identified cytomegalovirus-associated TCR beta chains were confirmed in vitro to be specific for cytomegalovirus antigens. According to a later analysis, TCR association rates differed among HLA loci, with DRB1 alleles showing the most associated TCRs and HLA-C alleles showing the fewest. A later genetic analysis associated a missense DCLRE1C variant with V-gene and J-gene trimming of TCR beta chains, and an independent cohort replicated the association. A cluster of highly shared sequence variants was judged likely to be a technical artifact of the sequencing pipeline. Most CMV-associated TCR beta chains appeared to be HLA-restricted in a later analysis, and the HLA associations seemed to be driven largely by CMV exposure. Most TCR sequences were seen in very few donors, while some public TCRs were found in many individuals. Some IMGT-functional V segments, including TRBV6-2 and TRBV6-3, could not be told apart with the 87-base-pair reads, so those segments were excluded. Seventeen rarely observed V segments, including chromosome 9 orphons, were excluded from the earlier analysis of 550 to 700 of the donors because counts were too low. The study gave a list of more than 150 TCR beta chains associated with cytomegalovirus. When HLA alleles, especially DR and DQ, strongly co-occurred, TCR associations were difficult to assign to individual alleles. The authors suggested that the approach could potentially be extended to other disease states and immunological phenotypes.

The cohort comprised hundreds of healthy bone marrow donors. At the time of sampling, every cohort member was nominally healthy, though immune exposures that went unrecorded were likely present. The donor was CMV seronegative and belonged to the group of several hundred seronegative cohort members. A peripheral blood sample was collected from each donor, and TCR beta sequencing was performed on peripheral blood mononuclear cells. The Qiagen DNeasy Blood Extraction Kit was used to extract genomic DNA from the blood cell samples. Per the germline V gene, SGDLS is the CDR1 and YYNGEE is the CDR2. V is cut back by 7 bases and J by 2 bases, with 9 bases in the junction unmatched. The CDR3 runs 16 amino acids, cysteine and phenylalanine included. The entry retains the CDR3 DNA only, 48 bases that are in frame from base 1. In regard to this clone: The antigen it binds to is not known. No base quality values were provided; no much bigger clone lies one nucleotide off.

The library was made by the immunoSEQ multiplex PCR assay. The multiplex PCR relied on a mix of 60 forward primers for TCR Vbeta segments and 13 reverse primers for TCR Jbeta segments. Amplification of the CDR3 region of rearranged TCR beta genes was performed with a multiplex PCR assay on genomic DNA. The Illumina HiSeq System was used to sequence the amplified TCR beta libraries as 87-base-pair reads. In the original analysis: Across the 670 or so repertoires, a later analysis counted some 81 million unique TCR beta chains, around 10 million of which were shared by at least two donors. Raw reads were error-corrected and collapsed into unique sequences with a nearest-neighbor algorithm that merged closely related sequences to remove PCR and sequencing errors. Alignment of CDR3 sequences to IMGT reference sequences was used to assign V, D and J gene segments. For a sequence to be retained, at least a six-nucleotide match to both a V gene segment and a J gene segment was required. Rearrangements were classified as productive when the CDR3 lacked stop codons and remained in frame with V and J, and all other rearrangements were classified as non-productive. Following IMGT convention, CDR3 was defined as the stretch from the second conserved V-encoded cysteine up to the conserved J-encoded phenylalanine. Sequences without an unambiguous match to a single V gene segment were excluded from the earlier analysis of approximately 560 of the donors. In an earlier analysis of 450 to 750 of the donors, a V segment was called functional when productive rearrangements were above 56.7%, and segregating when the standard deviation between donors exceeded 5%. A statistical classification framework was built for diagnosing cytomegalovirus status from the catalog of TCR beta chain sequences. In a later analysis, TCR nucleotide sequences were compared against IMGT/GENE-DB human TR gene sequences so that V and J genes could be assigned. A later analysis assigned CDR3 sequences and most-parsimonious VDJ recombination scenarios with the TCRdist pipeline. In a later analysis, each TCR beta chain was defined by its CDR3 amino acid sequence together with its V-gene family, and reads without a unique V-gene family were excluded. In a later analysis, fewer than 600 highly shared, low-generation-probability nucleotide sequences were removed to address suspected cross-contamination and a sequencing artifact. In a later analysis, a clonal expansion index was calculated for each public chain from normalized within-repertoire ranks of inferred template counts. In a later analysis, generation probabilities were computed with a VDJ recombination model fitted to out-of-frame rearrangements, and the resulting probabilities were checked against IGoR. Hypergeometric tests were used in a later analysis to score TCR-TCR, TCR-HLA and TCR-CMV co-occurrence, with a repertoire-size bias correction applied to the TCR pairs. In a later analysis, false discovery rates were estimated by permuting HLA or CMV assignments 20 times. In a later analysis, co-occurring TCRs were grouped using DBSCAN, with TCRdist sequence similarity added in when clustering inside HLA-allele-positive subsets. For co-occurrence clustering, repertoires with fewer than 30,000 or more than 120,000 public chains were excluded, along with a handful of repertoires with anomalous nucleotide sharing. Entries here come from immuneACCESS through TCRdb and include only in-frame sequences with V and J called. Some clones fail to appear in such tables; in the studies checked, an unresolved V gene covers under half of the shortfall, and the cause of the remainder is unknown. From that table come the V and J calls and clone size; the DNA was used to work out D and trimming. The sample has around 140,000 clones on record, just under 80% of them singletons. The biggest ten clones account for roughly 1.1% of the sample.

This chain joins TRBV9 to TRBJ2-6, with 7 central nucleotides matching TRBD1. The sample comprised PBMCs. The TCR was taken from a male donor in good health and CMV-seronegative. At the DNA level, the sequence is TGTGCCAGCCGAGGGGGCCACGTCGCTGGGGCCAACGTCCTGACTTTC. The resulting protein is CASRGGHVAGANVLTF.